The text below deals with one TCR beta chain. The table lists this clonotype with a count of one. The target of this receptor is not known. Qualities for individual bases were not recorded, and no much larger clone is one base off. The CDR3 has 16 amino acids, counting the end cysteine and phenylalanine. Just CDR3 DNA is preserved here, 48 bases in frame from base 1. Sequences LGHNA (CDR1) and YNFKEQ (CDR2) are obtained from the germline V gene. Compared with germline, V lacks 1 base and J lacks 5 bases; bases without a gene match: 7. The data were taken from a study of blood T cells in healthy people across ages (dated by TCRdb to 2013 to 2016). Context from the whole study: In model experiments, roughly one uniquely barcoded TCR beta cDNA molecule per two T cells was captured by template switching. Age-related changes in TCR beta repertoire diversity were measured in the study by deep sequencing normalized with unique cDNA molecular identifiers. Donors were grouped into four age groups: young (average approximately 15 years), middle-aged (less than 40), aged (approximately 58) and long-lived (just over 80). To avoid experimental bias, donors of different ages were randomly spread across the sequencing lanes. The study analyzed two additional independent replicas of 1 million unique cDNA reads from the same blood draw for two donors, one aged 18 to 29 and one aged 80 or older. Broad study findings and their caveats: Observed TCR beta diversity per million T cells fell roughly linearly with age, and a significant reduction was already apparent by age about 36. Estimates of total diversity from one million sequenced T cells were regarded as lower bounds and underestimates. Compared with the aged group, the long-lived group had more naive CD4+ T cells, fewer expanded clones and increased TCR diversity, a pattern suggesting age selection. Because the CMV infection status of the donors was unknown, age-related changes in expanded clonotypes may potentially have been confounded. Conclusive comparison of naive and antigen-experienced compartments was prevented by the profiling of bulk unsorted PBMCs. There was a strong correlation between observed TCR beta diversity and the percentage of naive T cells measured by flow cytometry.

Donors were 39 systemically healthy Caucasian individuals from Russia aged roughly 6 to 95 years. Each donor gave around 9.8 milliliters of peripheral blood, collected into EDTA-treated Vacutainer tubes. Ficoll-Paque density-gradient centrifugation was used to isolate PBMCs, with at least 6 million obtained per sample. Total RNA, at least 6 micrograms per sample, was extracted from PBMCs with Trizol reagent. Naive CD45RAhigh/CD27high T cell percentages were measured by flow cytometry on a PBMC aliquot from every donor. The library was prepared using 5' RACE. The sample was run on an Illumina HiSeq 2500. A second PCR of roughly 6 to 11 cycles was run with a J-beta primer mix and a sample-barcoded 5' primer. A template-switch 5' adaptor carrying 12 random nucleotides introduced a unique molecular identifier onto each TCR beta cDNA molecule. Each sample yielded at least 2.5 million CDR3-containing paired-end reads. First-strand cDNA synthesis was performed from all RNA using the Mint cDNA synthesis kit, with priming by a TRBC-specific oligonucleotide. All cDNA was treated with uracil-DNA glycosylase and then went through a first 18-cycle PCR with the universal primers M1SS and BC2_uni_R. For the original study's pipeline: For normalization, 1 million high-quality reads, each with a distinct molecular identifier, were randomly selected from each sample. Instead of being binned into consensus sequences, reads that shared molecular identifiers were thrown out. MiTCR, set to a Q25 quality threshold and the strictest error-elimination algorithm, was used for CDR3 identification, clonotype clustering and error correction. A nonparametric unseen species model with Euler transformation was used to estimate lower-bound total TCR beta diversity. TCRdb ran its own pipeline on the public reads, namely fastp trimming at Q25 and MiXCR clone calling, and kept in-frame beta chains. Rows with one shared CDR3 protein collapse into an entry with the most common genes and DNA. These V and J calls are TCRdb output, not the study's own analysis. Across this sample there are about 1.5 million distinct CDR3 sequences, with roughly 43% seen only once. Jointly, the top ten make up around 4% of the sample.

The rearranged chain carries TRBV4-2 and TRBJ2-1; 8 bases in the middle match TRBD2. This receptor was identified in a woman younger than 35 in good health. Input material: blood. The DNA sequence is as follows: TGTGCCAGCAGCCAAGTAGGCGGGAGGTCCCACAATGAGCAGTTCTTC. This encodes CASSQVGGRSHNEQFF.